This is a list of T cell receptor beta chains from one sample in a study of patients and donors after allogeneic stem cell transplantation. TCRdb reanalysed the RT-PCR reads using MiXCR and keeps one entry per CDR3 protein. The sample holds approximately 98,000 distinct CDR3 sequences, approximately 40% seen once. Sequencing was carried out using blood, either unsorted or a sorted T cell fraction (not recorded which). These receptors originate from a human donor who was either an allogeneic HSCT recipient or a stem cell or donor lymphocyte infusion donor (not recorded which). It is not recorded whose cells these are; they may come from a transplant donor. CDR3s include the opening cysteine and the closing phenylalanine or tryptophan. D genes are given only for firm matches. Size is stated for part of the rows, as once, few or many counts, or as a class when the clone is expanded.

D gene,V gene,J gene,clone size,CDR3 protein,CDR3 DNA
TRBD2,TRBV20-1,TRBJ2-1,NA,CSATSGGNYNEQFF,TGCAGTGCTACTAGCGGGGGCAACTACAATGAGCAGTTCTTC
NA,TRBV7-8,TRBJ1-1,NA,CASSSPGAKNTEAFF,TGTGCCAGCAGCTCCCCAGGGGCCAAGAACACTGAAGCTTTCTTT
NA,TRBV24-1,TRBJ2-2,NA,CATGVGSANTGELFF,TGTGCCACCGGGGTAGGGAGCGCGAACACCGGGGAGCTGTTTTTT
NA,TRBV5-1,TRBJ2-2,few,CASSSGQPTGELFF,TGCGCCAGCAGCAGCGGACAGCCCACCGGGGAGCTGTTTTTT
TRBD2,TRBV3-1,TRBJ2-2,NA,CASSQAAGANGELFF,TGTGCCAGCAGCCAAGCGGCGGGAGCGAACGGGGAGCTGTTTTTT
NA,TRBV20-1,TRBJ1-2,few,CARAGGDGYTF,TGCGCCAGGGCGGGGGGAGATGGCTACACCTTC
NA,TRBV9,TRBJ1-1,NA,CASSDTGFGTEAFF,TGTGCCAGCAGCGATACAGGGTTCGGCACTGAAGCTTTCTTT
NA,TRBV7-9,TRBJ1-6,few,CASSQDRKYSPLHF,TGTGCCAGCAGCCAGGACCGGAAATATTCACCCCTCCACTTT
NA,TRBV7-9,TRBJ1-2,NA,CASSSVSNYGYTF,TGTGCCAGCAGCTCTGTCTCGAACTATGGCTACACCTTC
NA,TRBV28,TRBJ2-3,few,CASSLKGSPQYF,TGTGCCAGCAGTTTAAAGGGCAGCCCGCAGTATTTT
TRBD2,TRBV6-5,TRBJ2-5,NA,CASSSVTQRDETQYF,TGTGCCAGCAGTTCGGTCACCCAGCGGGACGAGACCCAGTACTTC
NA,TRBV7-2,TRBJ1-6,many,CASTFGNSPLHF,TGTGCCAGCACCTTCGGGAATTCACCCCTCCACTTT
NA,TRBV19,TRBJ2-1,NA,CASRAGDTYNEQFF,TGTGCCAGTAGAGCGGGCGATACCTACAATGAGCAGTTCTTC
TRBD1,TRBV7-9,TRBJ2-3,NA,CASSLNPGQPTDTQYF,TGTGCCAGCAGCTTAAACCCGGGACAGCCTACAGATACGCAGTATTTT
TRBD2,TRBV24-1,TRBJ2-1,few,CATSGLASYNEQFF,TGTGCCACCAGTGGACTAGCGAGCTACAATGAGCAGTTCTTC
NA,TRBV15,TRBJ2-1,once,CATSRGNQRRDEQFF,TGTGCCACCAGCAGAGGAAACCAGCGGAGGGATGAGCAGTTCTTC
NA,TRBV12-3/TRBV12-4,TRBJ1-1,many,CASSLGVRDGHGTEAFF,TGTGCCAGCAGTCTAGGGGTCAGGGATGGGCATGGCACTGAAGCTTTCTTT
NA,TRBV29-1,TRBJ1-4,NA,CSVVLGATNEKLFF,TGCAGCGTTGTTCTGGGGGCAACTAATGAAAAACTGTTTTTT
NA,TRBV29-1,TRBJ2-7,NA,CSATLWGGDYEQYF,TGCAGCGCGACTCTTTGGGGGGGCGACTACGAGCAGTACTTC
TRBD1,TRBV5-1,TRBJ1-6,NA,CASSMGQGNSPLHF,TGCGCCAGCAGCATGGGACAGGGGAATTCACCCCTCCACTTT
TRBD1,TRBV29-1,TRBJ1-5,few,CSVTGDPNQPQHF,TGCAGCGTGACAGGGGATCCCAATCAGCCCCAGCATTTT
TRBD1,TRBV20-1,TRBJ1-5,NA,CSAGQGPNQPQHF,TGCAGTGCTGGACAGGGGCCAAATCAGCCCCAGCATTTT
NA,TRBV19,TRBJ1-1,few,CASSQGEAFF,TGTGCCAGTAGTCAAGGGGAAGCTTTCTTT
TRBD1,TRBV4-3,TRBJ1-2,NA,CASSQESGGLVTF,TGCGCCAGCAGCCAAGAGTCAGGGGGCTTGGTCACCTTC
TRBD1,TRBV24-1,TRBJ2-6,NA,CATSDSQGALGANVLTF,TGTGCCACCAGTGATTCCCAGGGGGCGCTTGGGGCCAACGTCCTGACTTTC
TRBD2,TRBV12-3/TRBV12-4,TRBJ2-3,NA,CASSSRSNLRPRTSPTDTQYF,TGTGCCAGCAGTTCACGGTCCAACCTGCGGCCTAGGACTAGCCCCACAGATACGCAGTATTTT
TRBD2,TRBV6-1,TRBJ2-7,many,CASTSLAGGNSYEQYF,TGTGCCAGCACCTCGTTAGCGGGAGGAAACTCCTACGAGCAGTACTTC
NA,TRBV10-3,TRBJ2-1,few,CAISGPPGTRYNEQFF,TGTGCCATCAGTGGTCCCCCAGGAACCCGCTACAATGAGCAGTTCTTC
TRBD2,TRBV19,TRBJ2-3,NA,CASSIAGGSTDTQYF,TGTGCCAGTAGTATTGCGGGAGGGAGCACAGATACGCAGTATTTT
NA,TRBV10-3,TRBJ1-5,NA,CAISEGFRDSNQPQHF,TGTGCCATCAGTGAGGGGTTTCGGGATAGCAATCAGCCCCAGCATTTT
TRBD2,TRBV28,TRBJ2-1,few,CASSFPAGGNNEQFF,TGTGCCAGCAGTTTTCCGGCGGGAGGTAACAATGAGCAGTTCTTC
NA,TRBV18,TRBJ1-1,few,CASSPLHTGIAEAFF,TGTGCCAGCTCACCACTACACACAGGGATCGCTGAAGCTTTCTTT
NA,TRBV28,TRBJ2-1,NA,CASSPHVRDNEQFF,TGTGCCAGCAGCCCCCACGTGAGGGACAATGAGCAGTTCTTC
TRBD1,TRBV7-9,TRBJ1-2,NA,CASSWDEQGLENGYTF,TGTGCCAGCAGCTGGGATGAACAGGGGCTGGAAAATGGCTACACCTTC
TRBD1,TRBV5-6,TRBJ2-7,NA,CASSTTGVGEQYF,TGTGCCAGCAGCACGACAGGGGTCGGCGAGCAGTACTTC
TRBD1,TRBV7-2,TRBJ1-1,NA,CASSSYRGQGEAFF,TGTGCCAGCAGCTCCTACAGGGGGCAGGGTGAAGCTTTCTTT
NA,TRBV2,TRBJ2-3,NA,CASSSGFSDTQYF,TGTGCCAGCAGTTCAGGATTCTCAGATACGCAGTATTTT
TRBD1,TRBV7-2,TRBJ1-2,NA,CASRVGQGAGGYTF,TGTGCCAGCAGGGTGGGACAGGGGGCTGGTGGCTACACCTTC
TRBD1,TRBV7-9,TRBJ1-6,few,CASSSGQRLHF,TGTGCCAGCAGCTCGGGACAGAGGCTCCACTTT
NA,TRBV7-9,TRBJ1-1,few,CASSLAKDRLGDTEAFF,TGTGCCAGCAGCTTGGCCAAAGACAGGTTGGGCGACACTGAAGCTTTCTTT
NA,TRBV10-3,TRBJ2-1,NA,CAINFRDNPYNEQFF,TGTGCCATCAACTTCCGGGACAACCCCTACAATGAGCAGTTCTTC
NA,TRBV18,TRBJ1-2,NA,CASSPGTSWNYGYTF,TGTGCCAGCTCACCAGGAACCTCATGGAACTATGGCTACACCTTC
TRBD1,TRBV29-1,TRBJ1-2,NA,CSVDWGQGNYGYTF,TGCAGCGTTGATTGGGGACAGGGAAACTATGGCTACACCTTC
TRBD1,TRBV29-1,TRBJ1-1,few,CRADRVNTEAFF,TGCAGAGCGGACAGGGTGAACACTGAAGCTTTCTTT
NA,TRBV19,TRBJ1-5,NA,CASSPDVYQPQHF,TGTGCCAGTAGTCCCGACGTCTATCAGCCCCAGCATTTT
NA,TRBV7-2,TRBJ2-5,NA,CASSLVAWGETQYF,TGTGCCAGCAGTTTGGTGGCTTGGGGGGAGACCCAGTACTTC
TRBD2,TRBV10-3,TRBJ2-3,few,CAISETSGKDTQYF,TGTGCCATCAGTGAAACTAGCGGGAAGGATACGCAGTATTTT
TRBD1,TRBV28,TRBJ1-1,NA,CASSSAGQVAEAFF,TGTGCCAGCAGCAGCGCCGGACAGGTGGCTGAAGCTTTCTTT
TRBD1,TRBV25-1,TRBJ2-7,NA,CASSGGQGHEQYF,TGTGCCAGCAGTGGGGGACAGGGGCACGAGCAGTACTTC
NA,TRBV6-6,TRBJ2-7,NA,CASTDRSSYEQYF,TGTGCCAGCACTGACCGAAGCTCCTACGAGCAGTACTTC
NA,TRBV12-3/TRBV12-4,TRBJ1-5,many,CASSLQSNQPQHF,TGTGCCAGCAGTTTACAGAGCAATCAGCCCCAGCATTTT